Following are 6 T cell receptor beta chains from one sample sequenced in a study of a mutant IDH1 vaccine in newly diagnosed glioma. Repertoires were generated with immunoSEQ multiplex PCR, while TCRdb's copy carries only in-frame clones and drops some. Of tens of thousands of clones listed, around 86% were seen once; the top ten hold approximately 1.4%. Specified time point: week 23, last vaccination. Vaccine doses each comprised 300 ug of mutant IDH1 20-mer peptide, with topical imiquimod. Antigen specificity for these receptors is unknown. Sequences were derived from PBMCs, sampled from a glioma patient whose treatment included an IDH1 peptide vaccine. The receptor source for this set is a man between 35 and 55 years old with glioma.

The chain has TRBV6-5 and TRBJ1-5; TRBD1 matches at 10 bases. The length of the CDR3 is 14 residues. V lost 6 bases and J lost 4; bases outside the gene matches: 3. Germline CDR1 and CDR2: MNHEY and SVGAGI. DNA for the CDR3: TGTGCCAGCAGAGGGACAGGGGCTAATCAGCCCCAGCATTTT. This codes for CASRGTGANQPQHF.

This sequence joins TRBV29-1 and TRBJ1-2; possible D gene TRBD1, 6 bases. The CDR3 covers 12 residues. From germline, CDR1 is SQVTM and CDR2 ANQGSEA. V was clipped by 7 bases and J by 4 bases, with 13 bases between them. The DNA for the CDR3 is TGCAGCGGTACACAGGGTAGCTATGGCTACACCTTC. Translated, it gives CSGTQGSYGYTF. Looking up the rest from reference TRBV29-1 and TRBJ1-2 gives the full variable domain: SAVISQKPSRDICQRGTSLTIQCQVDSQVTMMFWYRQQPGQSLTLIATANQGSEATYESGFVIDKFPISRPNLTFSTLTVSNMSPEDSSIYLCSGTQGSYGYTFGSGTRLTVV.

The CDR3: CASSPLAGVMGEQYF. CDR3 bases: TGTGCCAGCAGCCCTCTAGCGGGAGTGATGGGCGAGCAGTACTTC. The chain joins TRBV5-6 to TRBJ2-7, with TRBD2 matching over 10 bases. V was clipped by 4 bases and J by 6 bases; unmatched bases: 10. The CDR3 spans 15 residues. Germline CDR1 is SGHDT and CDR2 is YYEEEE. The complete variable domain, with remaining parts taken from reference TRBV5-6 and TRBJ2-7, reads DAGVTQSPTHLIKTRGQQVTLRCSPKSGHDTVSWYQQALGQGPQFIFQYYEEEERQRGNFPDRFSGHQFPNYSSELNVNALLLGDSALYLCASSPLAGVMGEQYFGPGTRLTVT.

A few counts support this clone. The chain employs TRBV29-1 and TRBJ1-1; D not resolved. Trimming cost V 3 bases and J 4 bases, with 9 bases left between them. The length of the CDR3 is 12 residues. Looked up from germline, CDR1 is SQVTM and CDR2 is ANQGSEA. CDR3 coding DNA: TGCAGCGTTGAGGGCAGCGGCACTGAAGCTTTCTTT. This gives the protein CSVEGSGTEAFF. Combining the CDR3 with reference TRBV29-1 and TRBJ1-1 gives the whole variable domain SAVISQKPSRDICQRGTSLTIQCQVDSQVTMMFWYRQQPGQSLTLIATANQGSEATYESGFVIDKFPISRPNLTFSTLTVSNMSPEDSSIYLCSVEGSGTEAFFGQGTRLTVV.

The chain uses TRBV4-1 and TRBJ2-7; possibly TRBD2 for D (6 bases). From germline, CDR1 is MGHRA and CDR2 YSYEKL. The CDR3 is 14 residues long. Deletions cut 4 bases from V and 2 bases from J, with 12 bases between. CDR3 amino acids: CASSRGTRAYEQYF. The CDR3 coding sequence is TGCGCCAGCAGCCGCGGGACTCGTGCCTACGAGCAGTACTTC.

This CDR3 reads CASSWGFSSGFANTGELFF. DNA of the CDR3: TGTGCCAGCAGCTGGGGATTTTCTAGCGGGTTCGCGAACACCGGGGAGCTGTTTTTT. This chain joins TRBV5-6 and TRBJ2-2, with TRBD2 matching 8 bases. After removal of 3 bases from V and 0 bases from J, the junction contained 13 bases not matched to a gene. Looked up from germline, CDR1 is SGHDT and CDR2 is YYEEEE. The CDR3 loop spans 19 amino acids. The full variable domain, completed using reference TRBV5-6 and TRBJ2-2, is DAGVTQSPTHLIKTRGQQVTLRCSPKSGHDTVSWYQQALGQGPQFIFQYYEEEERQRGNFPDRFSGHQFPNYSSELNVNALLLGDSALYLCASSWGFSSGFANTGELFFGEGSRLTVL.